This record concerns one T cell receptor (beta chain) sequence. The antigen remains unidentified. Primers for the PCR totalled 60 Vbeta and 13 Jbeta. The protocol was immunoSEQ multiplex PCR, while the TCRdb copy is restricted to in-frame clones and leaves out a portion. This sample has about 170,000 clones; about 80% occur once, and the top ten carry about 1%. This sample was taken from a study of cytomegalovirus exposure and HLA in healthy donors. About the research overall: Early released data comprised 80 million to 100 million unique TCRs from HLA-typed donors. General study findings and limits: In an earlier analysis, productive rearrangement rates for most beta V segments clustered near 87% or 30%. The likely explanation for a cluster of highly shared sequence variants was sequencing artifact.

CDR3 length equals 14 residues. In germline, CDR1 is MDHEN, CDR2 SYDVKM. V was clipped by 6 bases and J by 5 bases; unmatched bases: 7. Material: PBMCs. The chain couples TRBV28 to TRBJ2-5, with TRBD1 matching over 9 bases. This receptor was identified in a woman aged 45-65 years in good health and CMV-seropositive. CDR3 loop: CASRTGGSGETQYF. CDR3 nucleotides: TGTGCCAGCAGAACAGGGGGCTCCGGGGAGACCCAGTACTTC.